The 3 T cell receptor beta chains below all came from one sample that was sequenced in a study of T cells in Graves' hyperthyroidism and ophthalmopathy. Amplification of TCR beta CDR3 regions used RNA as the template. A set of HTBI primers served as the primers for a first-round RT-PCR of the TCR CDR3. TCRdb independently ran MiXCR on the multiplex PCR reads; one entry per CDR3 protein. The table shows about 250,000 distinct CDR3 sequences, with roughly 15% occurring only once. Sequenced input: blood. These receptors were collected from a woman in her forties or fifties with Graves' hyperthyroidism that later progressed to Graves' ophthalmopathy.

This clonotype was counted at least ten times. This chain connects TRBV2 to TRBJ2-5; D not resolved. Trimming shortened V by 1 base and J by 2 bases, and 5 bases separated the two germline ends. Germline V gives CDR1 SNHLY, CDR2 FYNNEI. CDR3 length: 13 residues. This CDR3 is CASSEGQQETQYF. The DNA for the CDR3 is TGTGCCAGCAGTGAAGGTCAGCAAGAGACCCAGTACTTC.

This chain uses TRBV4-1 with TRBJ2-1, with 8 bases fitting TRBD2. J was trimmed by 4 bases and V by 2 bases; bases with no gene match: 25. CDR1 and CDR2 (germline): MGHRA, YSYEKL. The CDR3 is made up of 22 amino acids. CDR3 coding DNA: TGCGCCAGCAGCCAACCAGGAATAAGAGGGGCTATTACAGCGGGAGTTTACAATGAGCAGTTCTTC. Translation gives CASSQPGIRGAITAGVYNEQFF.

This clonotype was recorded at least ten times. The CDR3 loop is CASSSSLGVGYQETQYF. CDR3 coding DNA: TGTGCCAGCAGTTCCTCCTTGGGGGTTGGGTACCAAGAGACCCAGTACTTC. The chain uses TRBV28 and TRBJ2-5; possibly TRBD1 or TRBD2 for D (5 bases each). CDR3 size: 17 residues. In germline, CDR1 is MDHEN, CDR2 SYDVKM. The germline V and J ends were trimmed by 4 bases and 0 bases, with 18 bases remaining between them.